These 6 T cell receptor beta chains were all obtained from the same sample, sequenced in a study of CXCR3-negative and CXCR3-positive naive CD8 T cells. TRB cDNA was prepared as libraries by UMI-labeled 5' RACE. Reanalyzing the 5' RACE reads, TCRdb keeps one entry per CDR3 protein, without DNA. The sample table includes under 45,000 distinct CDR3 sequences. Sequences were obtained from memory CD8+ T cells from blood. All receptors derive from a human donor in good health. Some clones in this sample may be carry-over from other donors' samples.

V usage is TRBV6-4 and J usage is TRBJ1-6. Germline CDR1 is MRHNA and CDR2 is SNTAGT. The CDR3 length is 14 residues. CDR3 region: CASSEGGGNSPLHF.

The J gene is TRBJ1-1, the V gene TRBV9; TCRdb names TRBD1, which stays unverified in the absence of DNA. This CDR3 has 14 amino acids. The V gene's germline CDR1 is SGDLS and CDR2 YYNGEE. CDR3: CASSVEGADTEAFF.

This sequence joins TRBV4-3 and TRBJ1-2; as DNA is missing, the TRBD1 call by TCRdb cannot be tested. Per the germline V gene, CDR1 is LGHNA and CDR2 is YSLEER. CDR3 length: 14 residues. This CDR3 is CASSHAPTEGSYTF.

J is TRBJ2-1 and V is TRBV6-2 or TRBV6-3. CDR3 length equals 14 residues. Germline-derived CDR1 and CDR2 are MNHEY and SVGEGT. CDR3 loop: CASSYSDGYNEQFF.

The rearrangement joins TRBV12-3 or TRBV12-4 to TRBJ2-1; TCRdb indicates TRBD2, and absent DNA this call remains unverified. CDR3 length equals 15 residues. This CDR3 is CASISPVAGQHEQFF.

The V gene is TRBV10-2, the J gene TRBJ2-7. Germline assignment: CDR1 WSHSY and CDR2 SAAADI. This CDR3 contains 12 residues. This CDR3 is CASTGDSYEQYF.